Described below is a single T cell receptor beta chain sequence and its context. Its antigen remains unknown. This entry is derived from a study of a mutant IDH1 vaccine in newly diagnosed glioma. Sample time point: week 35, safety follow-up. With topical imiquimod, each dose of the vaccine consisted of 300 ug of mutant IDH1 20-mer peptide. Vaccination of patients was performed eight times, in weeks 1, 3, 5, 7, 11, 15, 19 and 23. The CDR3 extends over 14 amino acids. The V segment lost 0 bases and the J segment 5 bases; nucleotides outside the gene matches: 0. The germline gives CDR1 SGHRS, CDR2 YFSETQ. TCRdb keeps only in-frame clones here, not all; method: immunoSEQ multiplex PCR. Here the sample spans approximately 31,000 clones, about four fifths being singletons.

The genes are TRBV5-1 and TRBJ2-3, with TRBD2 matching over 10 bases. The TCR originated in a middle-aged man with glioma. Some clones in this sample may be carry-over from other donors' samples. Sample: PBMCs, taken from a glioma patient whose treatment included an IDH1 peptide vaccine. CDR3 sequence: CASSLASGGDTQYF. The CDR3 coding sequence is TGCGCCAGCAGCTTGGCTAGCGGGGGAGATACGCAGTATTTT.